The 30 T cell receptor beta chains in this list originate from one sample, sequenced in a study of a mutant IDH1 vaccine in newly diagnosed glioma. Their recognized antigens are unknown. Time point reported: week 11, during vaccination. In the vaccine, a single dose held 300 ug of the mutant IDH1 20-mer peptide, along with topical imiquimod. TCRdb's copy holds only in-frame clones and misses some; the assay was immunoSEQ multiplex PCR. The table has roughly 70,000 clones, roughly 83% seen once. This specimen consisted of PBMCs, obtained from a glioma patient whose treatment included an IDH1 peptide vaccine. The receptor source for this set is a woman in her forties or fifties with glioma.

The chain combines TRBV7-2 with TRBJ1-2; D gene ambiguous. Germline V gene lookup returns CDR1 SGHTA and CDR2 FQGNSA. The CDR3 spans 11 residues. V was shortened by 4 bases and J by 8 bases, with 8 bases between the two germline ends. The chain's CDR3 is CASSSFFGYTF. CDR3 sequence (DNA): TGTGCCAGCAGCTCCTTTTTCGGCTACACCTTC.

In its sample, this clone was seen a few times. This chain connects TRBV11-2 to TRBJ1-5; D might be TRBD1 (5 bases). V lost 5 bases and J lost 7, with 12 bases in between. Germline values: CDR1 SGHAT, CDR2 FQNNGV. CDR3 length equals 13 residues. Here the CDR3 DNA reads TGTGCCAGCAGCCGAGGGGTGTCGCAGCCCCAGCATTTT. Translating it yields CASSRGVSQPQHF. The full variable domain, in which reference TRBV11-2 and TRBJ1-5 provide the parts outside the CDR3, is EAGVAQSPRYKIIEKRQSVAFWCNPISGHATLYWYQQILGQGPKLLIQFQNNGVVDDSQLPKDRFSAERLKGVDSTLKIQPAKLEDSAVYLCASSRGVSQPQHFGDGTRLSIL.

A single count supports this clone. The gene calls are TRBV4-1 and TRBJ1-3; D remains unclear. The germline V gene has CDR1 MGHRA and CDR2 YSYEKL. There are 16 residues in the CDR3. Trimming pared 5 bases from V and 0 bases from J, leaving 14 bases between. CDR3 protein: CASSEPGKSSGNTIYF. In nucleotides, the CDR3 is TGCGCCAGCAGCGAACCGGGAAAGAGCTCTGGAAACACCATATATTTT.

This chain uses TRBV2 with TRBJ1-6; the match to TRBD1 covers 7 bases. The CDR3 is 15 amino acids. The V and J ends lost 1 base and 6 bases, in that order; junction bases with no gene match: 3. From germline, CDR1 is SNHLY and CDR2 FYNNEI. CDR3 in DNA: TGTGCCAGCAGTGAAGGCGGGACAGCTAATTCACCCCTCCACTTT. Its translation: CASSEGGTANSPLHF.

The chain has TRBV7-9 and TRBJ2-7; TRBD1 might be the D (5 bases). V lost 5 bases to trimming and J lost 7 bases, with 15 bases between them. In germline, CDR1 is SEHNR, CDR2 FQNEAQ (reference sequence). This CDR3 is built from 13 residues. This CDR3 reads CASSVPRVREQYF. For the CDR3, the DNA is TGTGCCAGCAGCGTACCCAGGGTTAGAGAGCAGTACTTC.

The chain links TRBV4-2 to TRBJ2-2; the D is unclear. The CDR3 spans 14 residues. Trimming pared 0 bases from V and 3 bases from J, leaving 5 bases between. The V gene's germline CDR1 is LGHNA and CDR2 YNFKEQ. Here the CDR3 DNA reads TGTGCCAGCAGCCAAGACCTTTACACCGGGGAGCTGTTTTTT. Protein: CASSQDLYTGELFF.

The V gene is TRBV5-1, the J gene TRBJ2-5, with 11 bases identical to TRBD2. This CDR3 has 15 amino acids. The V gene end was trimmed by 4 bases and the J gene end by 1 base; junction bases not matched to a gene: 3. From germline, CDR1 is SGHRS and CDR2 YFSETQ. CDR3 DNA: TGCGCCAGCAGCCTAGGGACTAGCGGCCAAGAGACCCAGTACTTC. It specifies CASSLGTSGQETQYF.

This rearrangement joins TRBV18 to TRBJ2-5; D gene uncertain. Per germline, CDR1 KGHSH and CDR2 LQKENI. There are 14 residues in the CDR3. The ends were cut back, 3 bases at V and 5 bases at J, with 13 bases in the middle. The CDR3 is CASSPIRTAETQYF. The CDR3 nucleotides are TGTGCCAGCTCACCCATTCGCACAGCTGAGACCCAGTACTTC.

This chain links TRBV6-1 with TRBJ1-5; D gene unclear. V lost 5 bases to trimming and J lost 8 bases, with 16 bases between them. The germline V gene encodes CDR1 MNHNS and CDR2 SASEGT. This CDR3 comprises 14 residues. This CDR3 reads CASSQSGRREPQHF. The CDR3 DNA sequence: TGTGCCAGCAGTCAAAGCGGCAGGAGGGAGCCCCAGCATTTT.

The CDR3 bases are TGTGCCAGCAGTTTAATGTCTAATGAAAAACTGTTTTTT. Protein product: CASSLMSNEKLFF. This sequence joins TRBV27 and TRBJ1-4; D is unresolved. Germline CDR1 reads MNHEY; CDR2 reads SMNVEV (reference sequence). This CDR3 contains 13 residues. V was shortened by 2 bases and J by 3 bases, with 4 bases between the two germline ends.

The CDR3 is CAWSDRGQGYTF. The CDR3 DNA reads TGTGCCTGGAGTGACAGGGGGCAAGGCTACACCTTC. V gene TRBV30 combines with J gene TRBJ1-2; the match to TRBD1 covers 9 bases. The CDR3 contains 12 residues. Germline-derived CDR1 and CDR2 are GTSNPN and SVGIG (reference sequence). V lost 1 base and J lost 8; bases outside the gene matches: 2.

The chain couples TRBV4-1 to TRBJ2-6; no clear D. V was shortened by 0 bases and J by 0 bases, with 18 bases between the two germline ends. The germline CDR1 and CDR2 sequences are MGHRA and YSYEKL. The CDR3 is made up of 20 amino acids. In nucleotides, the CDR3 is TGCGCCAGCAGCCAAGATTGGGCAGGTCTAGGGTCCTCTGGGGCCAACGTCCTGACTTTC. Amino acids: CASSQDWAGLGSSGANVLTF.

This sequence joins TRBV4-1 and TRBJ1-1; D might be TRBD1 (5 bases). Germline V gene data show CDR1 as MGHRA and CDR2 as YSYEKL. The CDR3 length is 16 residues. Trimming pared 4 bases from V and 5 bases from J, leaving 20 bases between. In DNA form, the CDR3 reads TGCGCCAGCAGCCCATTATTAGGGAAGGGGAAAACTGAAGCTTTCTTT. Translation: CASSPLLGKGKTEAFF.

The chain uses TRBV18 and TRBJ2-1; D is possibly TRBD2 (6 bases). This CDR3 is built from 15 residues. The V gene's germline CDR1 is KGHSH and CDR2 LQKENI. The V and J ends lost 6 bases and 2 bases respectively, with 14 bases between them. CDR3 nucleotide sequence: TGTGCCAGCTCCAGAAGCGGGCTCACCTACAATGAGCAGTTCTTC. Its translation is CASSRSGLTYNEQFF.

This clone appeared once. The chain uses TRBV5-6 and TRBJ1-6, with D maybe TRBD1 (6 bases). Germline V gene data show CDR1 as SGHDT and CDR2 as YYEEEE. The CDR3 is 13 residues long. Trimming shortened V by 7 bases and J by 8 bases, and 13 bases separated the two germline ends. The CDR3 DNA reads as TGTGCCAGCTCGGGGGCGCGGGATTCACCCCTCCACTTT. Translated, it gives CASSGARDSPLHF.

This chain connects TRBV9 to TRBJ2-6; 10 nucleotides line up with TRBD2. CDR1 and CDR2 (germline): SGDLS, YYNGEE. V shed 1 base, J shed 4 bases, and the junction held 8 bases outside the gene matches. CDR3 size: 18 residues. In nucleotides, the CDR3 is TGTGCCAGCAGCGTAACCAGCGGGGGGGCCTTGGGGGCCAACGTCCTGACTTTC. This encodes CASSVTSGGALGANVLTF.

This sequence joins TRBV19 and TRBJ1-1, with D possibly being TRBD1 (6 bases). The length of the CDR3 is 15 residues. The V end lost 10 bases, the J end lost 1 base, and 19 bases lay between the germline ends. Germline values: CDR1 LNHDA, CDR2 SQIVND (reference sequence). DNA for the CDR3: TGTGCCACCCCATTTACCGGACAGTGGAACACTGAAGCTTTCTTT. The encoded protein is CATPFTGQWNTEAFF.

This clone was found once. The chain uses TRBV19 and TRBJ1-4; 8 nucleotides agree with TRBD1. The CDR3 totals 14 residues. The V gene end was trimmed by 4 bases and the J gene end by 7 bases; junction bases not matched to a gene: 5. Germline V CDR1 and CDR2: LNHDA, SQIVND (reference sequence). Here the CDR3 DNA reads TGTGCCAGTAGTACGACAGGGGTAGGTGAAAAACTGTTTTTT. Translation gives CASSTTGVGEKLFF.

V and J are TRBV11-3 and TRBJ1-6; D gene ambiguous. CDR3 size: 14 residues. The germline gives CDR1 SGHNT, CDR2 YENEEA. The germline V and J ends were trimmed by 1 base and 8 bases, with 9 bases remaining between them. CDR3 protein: CASSLGSLDSPLHF. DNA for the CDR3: TGTGCCAGCAGCTTAGGATCCCTAGATTCACCCCTCCACTTT.

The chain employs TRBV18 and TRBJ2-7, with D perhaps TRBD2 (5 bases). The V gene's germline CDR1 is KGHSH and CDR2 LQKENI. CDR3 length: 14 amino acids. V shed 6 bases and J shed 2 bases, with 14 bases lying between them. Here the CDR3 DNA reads TGTGCCAGCTCTCCCACCGGGGTCGCCTACGAGCAGTACTTC. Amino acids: CASSPTGVAYEQYF. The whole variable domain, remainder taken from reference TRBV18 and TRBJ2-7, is NAGVMQNPRHLVRRRGQEARLRCSPMKGHSHVYWYRQLPEEGLKFMVYLQKENIIDESGMPKERFSAEFPKEGPSILRIQQVVRGDSAAYFCASSPTGVAYEQYFGPGTRLTVT.

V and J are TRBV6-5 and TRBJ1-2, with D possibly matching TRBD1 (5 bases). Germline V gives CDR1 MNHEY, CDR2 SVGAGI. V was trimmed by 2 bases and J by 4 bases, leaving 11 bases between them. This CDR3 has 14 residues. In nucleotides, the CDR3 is TGTGCCAGCAGTTACGGGGGGAGCTTCTATGGCTACACCTTC. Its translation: CASSYGGSFYGYTF.

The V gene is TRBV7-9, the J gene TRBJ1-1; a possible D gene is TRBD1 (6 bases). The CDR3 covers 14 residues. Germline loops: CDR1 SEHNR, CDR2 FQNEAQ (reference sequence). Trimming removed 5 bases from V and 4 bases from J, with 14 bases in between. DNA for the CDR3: TGTGCCAGCAGCCGAAGGGGGACCAGCACTGAAGCTTTCTTT. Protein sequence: CASSRRGTSTEAFF.

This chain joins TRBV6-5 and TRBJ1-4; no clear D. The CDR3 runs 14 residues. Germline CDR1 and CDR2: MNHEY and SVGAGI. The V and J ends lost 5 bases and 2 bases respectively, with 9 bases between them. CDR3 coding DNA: TGTGCCAGCAGTCCCCGGGCCACTAATGAAAAACTGTTTTTT. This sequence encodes CASSPRATNEKLFF.

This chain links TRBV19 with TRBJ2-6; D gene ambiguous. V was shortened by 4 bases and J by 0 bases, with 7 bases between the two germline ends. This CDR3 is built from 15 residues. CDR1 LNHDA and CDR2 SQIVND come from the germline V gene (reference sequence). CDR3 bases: TGTGCCAGTAGTAGCGGCAGCTCTGGGGCCAACGTCCTGACTTTC. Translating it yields CASSSGSSGANVLTF.

The CDR3: CASSRGQGADEQFF. The CDR3 region has the DNA TGTGCCAGCAGTCGAGGACAGGGGGCCGATGAGCAGTTCTTC. J is TRBJ2-1 and V is TRBV6-5; TRBD1 matches at 11 bases. The CDR3 extends over 14 amino acids. Trimming removed 5 bases from V and 8 bases from J; junction bases left unmatched: 5. Germline CDR1 and CDR2: MNHEY and SVGAGI.

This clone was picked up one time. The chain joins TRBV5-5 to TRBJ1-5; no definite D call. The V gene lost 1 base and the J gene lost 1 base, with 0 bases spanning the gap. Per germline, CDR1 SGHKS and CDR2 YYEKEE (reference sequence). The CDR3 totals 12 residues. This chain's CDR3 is CASSLSNQPQHF. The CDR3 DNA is TGTGCCAGCAGCTTGAGCAATCAGCCCCAGCATTTT.

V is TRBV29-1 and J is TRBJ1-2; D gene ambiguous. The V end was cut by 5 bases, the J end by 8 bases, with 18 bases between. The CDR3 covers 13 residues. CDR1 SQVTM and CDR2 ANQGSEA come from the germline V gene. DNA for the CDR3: TGCAGCGTTACCTCCGGGCCAACCGGGGGCTACACCTTC. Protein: CSVTSGPTGGYTF.

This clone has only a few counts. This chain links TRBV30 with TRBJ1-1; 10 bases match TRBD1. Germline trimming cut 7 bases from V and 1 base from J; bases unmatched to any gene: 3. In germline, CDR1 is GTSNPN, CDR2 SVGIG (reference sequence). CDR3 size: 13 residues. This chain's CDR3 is CAFRTGGNTEAFF. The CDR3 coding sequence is TGTGCCTTTCGGACAGGGGGGAACACTGAAGCTTTCTTT. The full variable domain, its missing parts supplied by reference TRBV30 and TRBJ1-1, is SQTIHQWPATLVQPVGSPLSLECTVEGTSNPNLYWYRQAAGRGLQLLFYSVGIGQISSEVPQNLSASRPQDRQFILSSKKLLLSDSGFYLCAFRTGGNTEAFFGQGTRLTVV.

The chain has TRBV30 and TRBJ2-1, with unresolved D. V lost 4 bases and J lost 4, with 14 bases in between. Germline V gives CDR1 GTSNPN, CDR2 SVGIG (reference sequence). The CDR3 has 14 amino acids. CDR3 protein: CAWIGVQTYNEQFF. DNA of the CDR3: TGTGCCTGGATTGGGGTCCAAACTTACAATGAGCAGTTCTTC.

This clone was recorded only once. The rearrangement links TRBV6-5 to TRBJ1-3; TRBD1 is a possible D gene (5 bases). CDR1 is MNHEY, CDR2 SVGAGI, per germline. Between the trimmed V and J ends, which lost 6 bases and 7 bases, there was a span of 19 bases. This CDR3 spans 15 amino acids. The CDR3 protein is CASSPTDGAYNTIYF. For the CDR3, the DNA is TGTGCCAGCAGCCCTACCGACGGGGCCTACAACACCATATATTTT.